The T cell receptor (beta chain) under discussion was sequenced for a study of human T cells and chemical hapten exposure. Individual cDNA molecules in this library carried unique molecular identifiers. Via MiXCR, TCRdb re-called the RACE reads, giving one row per CDR3 protein. The sample includes some 78,000 distinct CDR3 sequences, 7% to 9% of them seen just once. This sample's time point: healthy volunteer bleed at 6 weeks. Someone pulled total RNA out of unfractionated whole blood. This clonotype was picked up a small number of times. The V and J ends lost 0 bases and 3 bases respectively, with 14 bases between them. Germline V gene data show CDR1 as LGHDT and CDR2 as YNNKEL (reference sequence). The CDR3 length is 17 residues.

The source is a male donor in good health. Some clones in this sample may be carry-over from other donors' samples. The J gene is TRBJ1-4, the V gene TRBV3-1; D perhaps matches TRBD1 (6 bases). The sample was whole blood. This chain's CDR3 is CASSQDWDTGANEKLFF. The CDR3 nucleotides are TGTGCCAGCAGCCAAGATTGGGACACCGGAGCTAATGAAAAACTGTTTTTT.